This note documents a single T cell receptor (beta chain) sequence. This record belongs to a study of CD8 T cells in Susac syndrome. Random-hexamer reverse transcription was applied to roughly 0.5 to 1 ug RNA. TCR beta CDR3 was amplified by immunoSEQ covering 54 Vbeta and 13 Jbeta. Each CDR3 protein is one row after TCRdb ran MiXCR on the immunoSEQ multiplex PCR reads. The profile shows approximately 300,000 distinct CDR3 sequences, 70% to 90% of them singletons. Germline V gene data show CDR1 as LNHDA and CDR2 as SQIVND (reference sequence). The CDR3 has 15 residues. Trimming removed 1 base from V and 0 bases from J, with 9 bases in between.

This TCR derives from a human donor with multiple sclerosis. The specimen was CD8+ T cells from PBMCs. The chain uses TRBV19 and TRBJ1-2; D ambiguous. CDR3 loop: CASSIVGSANYGYTF. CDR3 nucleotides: TGTGCCAGTAGTATAGTAGGAAGCGCTAACTATGGCTACACCTTC.